These 14 T cell receptor beta chains share one sample of origin, sequenced in a study of CD8 T cells in Susac syndrome. Random hexamers were used to reverse transcribe 0.5 to 1 ug of RNA. TCRdb analysed the immunoSEQ multiplex PCR reads with MiXCR anew, one entry per CDR3 protein. Here the sample spans a few hundred thousand distinct CDR3 sequences, about nine tenths being singletons. The specimen was CD8+ T cells from PBMCs. All receptors derive from a human donor with multiple sclerosis.

CDR3 bases: TGTGCCACCAGTGGTCAACTAGCAAACTACAATGAGCAGTTCTTC. This sequence encodes CATSGQLANYNEQFF. The V and J genes are TRBV24-1 and TRBJ2-1, with D perhaps matching TRBD2 (6 bases). This CDR3 spans 15 amino acids. Germline CDR1 KGHDR, CDR2 SFDVKD. Deletions cut 5 bases from V and 3 bases from J, with 13 bases between.

The chain is built from TRBV7-9 and TRBJ2-1; 9 bases match TRBD2. V lost 0 bases, J lost 1 base, and 4 bases stayed unmatched. Germline values: CDR1 SEHNR, CDR2 FQNEAQ (reference sequence). The CDR3 spans 17 residues. CDR3 bases: TGTGCCAGCAGCTTAGCGAGCAGCGGGGGGTCCTACAATGAGCAGTTCTTC. It encodes CASSLASSGGSYNEQFF.

The chain is built from TRBV7-8 and TRBJ2-5; 7 bases are a match to TRBD2. This CDR3 region has 15 residues. Germline V CDR1 and CDR2: SGHVS, FQNEAQ. J was trimmed by 2 bases and V by 5 bases; bases with no gene match: 8. CDR3: CASSLSGWGQETQYF. In DNA, the CDR3 is TGTGCCAGCAGCCTTAGCGGGTGGGGGCAAGAGACCCAGTACTTC.

The genes are TRBV10-3 and TRBJ2-7, with unresolved D. The ends were cut back, 3 bases at V and 7 bases at J, with 16 bases in the middle. The CDR3 runs 14 residues. Germline CDR1 ENHRY, CDR2 SYGVKD. CDR3 bases: TGTGCCATCAGTGACCCCTTAACGATCGGGGAGCAGTACTTC. It translates to CAISDPLTIGEQYF.

The rearrangement joins TRBV5-4 to TRBJ2-5, with 9 bases identical to TRBD2. The CDR3 covers 16 residues. V was clipped by 2 bases and J by 2 bases; unmatched bases: 7. CDR1 and CDR2 from the germline V gene are SGHNT and YYREEE (reference sequence). CDR3 in amino acids: CASSFPAGGRQETQYF. The DNA of the CDR3 is TGTGCCAGCAGCTTCCCTGCGGGGGGGCGACAAGAGACCCAGTACTTC.

The V call is TRBV2, the J call TRBJ2-5, with D hard to call. Trimming took off 1 base at V and 1 base at J, with 16 bases between the two ends. CDR1 and CDR2 from the germline V gene are SNHLY and FYNNEI. The CDR3 is 17 residues long. The CDR3 sequence: CASSEVFTSSIQETQYF. The DNA for the CDR3 is TGTGCCAGCAGTGAAGTATTCACTTCCTCAATCCAAGAGACCCAGTACTTC.

The chain links TRBV7-2 to TRBJ2-1; no definite D call. V was shortened by 1 base and J by 2 bases, with 12 bases between the two germline ends. CDR1 is SGHTA and CDR2 is FQGNSA in the germline V gene. This CDR3 is 16 amino acids long. The CDR3 region has the DNA TGTGCCAGCAGCTTAGAAATTCTTGCGGCCTACAATGAGCAGTTCTTC. Amino acids: CASSLEILAAYNEQFF.

This clonotype was detected only once. The chain carries TRBV9 and TRBJ2-2; weak D call: TRBD2 (6 bases). The CDR3 runs 15 residues. Per germline, CDR1 SGDLS and CDR2 YYNGEE. Trimming left V 1 base short and J 3 bases short, with 10 bases between. CDR3 DNA sequence: TGTGCCAGCAGCGTATTGTCGGGAGACACCGGGGAGCTGTTTTTT. This translates into CASSVLSGDTGELFF. The whole variable domain, remainder taken from reference TRBV9 and TRBJ2-2, is DSGVTQTPKHLITATGQRVTLRCSPRSGDLSVYWYQQSLDQGLQFLIQYYNGEERAKGNILERFSAQQFPDLHSELNLSSLELGDSALYFCASSVLSGDTGELFFGEGSRLTVL.

The rearrangement uses TRBV7-9 and TRBJ2-7, with a weak D call TRBD2 (7 bases). Germline V lookup: CDR1 SEHNR, CDR2 FQNEAQ (reference sequence). This CDR3 is 14 amino acids long. Between the trimmed V and J ends, which lost 5 bases and 4 bases, there was a span of 15 bases. The CDR3 nucleotides are TGTGCCAGCAGCAGTGAGGGGGGGTTTTACGAGCAGTACTTC. Its translation: CASSSEGGFYEQYF. Looking up the rest from reference TRBV7-9 and TRBJ2-7 gives the full variable domain: DTGVSQNPRHKITKRGQNVTFRCDPISEHNRLYWYRQTLGQGPEFLTYFQNEAQLEKSRLLSDRFSAERPKGSFSTLEIQRTEQGDSAMYLCASSSEGGFYEQYFGPGTRLTVT.

The chain carries TRBV7-8 and TRBJ1-1; unclear D gene. The V end was cut by 2 bases, the J end by 4 bases, with 11 bases between. Per the germline V gene, CDR1 is SGHVS and CDR2 is FQNEAQ. This CDR3 has 14 amino acids. The CDR3 DNA sequence: TGTGCCAGCAGCTTATATGGGGAGCGCACTGAAGCTTTCTTT. Amino acids: CASSLYGERTEAFF.

The chain joins TRBV6-2 or TRBV6-3 to TRBJ2-2; D gene unclear. V lost 6 bases to trimming and J lost 6 bases, with 5 bases between them. This CDR3 spans 11 amino acids. Germline values: CDR1 MNHEY, CDR2 SVGEGT. CDR3: CASRFPGELFF. CDR3 nucleotides: TGTGCCAGCAGATTCCCCGGGGAGCTGTTTTTT.

The V call is TRBV11-2, the J call TRBJ2-5; a weak D match, TRBD2 (6 bases). Trimming pared 5 bases from V and 3 bases from J, leaving 16 bases between. The length of the CDR3 is 15 residues. CDR1 SGHAT and CDR2 FQNNGV come from the germline V gene. In DNA, the CDR3 is TGTGCCAGCAGCCCTTTCCGGGACTCCAAAGAGACCCAGTACTTC. As protein: CASSPFRDSKETQYF.

This chain joins TRBV27 and TRBJ2-1; 7 bases agree with TRBD2. Germline V gene data show CDR1 as MNHEY and CDR2 as SMNVEV (reference sequence). V trimming: 6 bases; J trimming: 5 bases; junction bases outside the gene matches: 16. There are 17 residues in the CDR3. The CDR3 region is CASRRDYFSSRNNEQFF. In DNA, the CDR3 is TGTGCCAGCAGACGGGACTATTTCTCCTCTAGGAACAATGAGCAGTTCTTC.

The count of this clonotype is one. V gene TRBV28 combines with J gene TRBJ2-1; 10 nucleotides line up with TRBD2. With V trimmed by 8 bases and J by 5 bases, 6 bases remained unmatched. The CDR3 extends over 14 amino acids. The V gene's germline CDR1 is MDHEN and CDR2 SYDVKM. The CDR3 DNA sequence: TGTGCCAGCCGAGCGGGAGGGCCAGACAATGAGCAGTTCTTC. Translating gives CASRAGGPDNEQFF.